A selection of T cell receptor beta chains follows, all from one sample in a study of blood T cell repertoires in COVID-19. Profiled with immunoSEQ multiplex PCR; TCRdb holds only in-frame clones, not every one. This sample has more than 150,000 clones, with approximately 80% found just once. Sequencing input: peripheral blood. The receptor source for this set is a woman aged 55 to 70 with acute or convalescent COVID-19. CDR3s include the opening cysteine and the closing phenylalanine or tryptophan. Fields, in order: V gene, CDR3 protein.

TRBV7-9 CASSRGGSPLHF
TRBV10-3 CAIRNRDRGLNYGYTF
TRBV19 CASSVTANTEAFF
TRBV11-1 CASSFGQGLGNIQYF
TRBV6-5 CASASGRSSYEQYF
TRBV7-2 CASSLGGTLGRDTQYF
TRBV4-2 CASSATGTNNQPQHF
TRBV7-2 CASSWTGGYEQYF
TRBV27 CASSFDRGQNTEAFF
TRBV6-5 CASSSVGGTLGKTQYF
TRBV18 CASSPDRGILNTEAFF
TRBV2 CASSENRGGNYGYTF
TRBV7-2 CASSPDRGQYGYTF
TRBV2 CASSEGHPLNQPQHF
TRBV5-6 CASSSRTGEQYF
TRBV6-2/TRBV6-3 CASCLEGAYGYTF
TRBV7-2 CASSMWLAGGETQYF
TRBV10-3 CAIRDRFANTEAFF
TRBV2 CASVAVFSSSGANVLTF
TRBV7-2 CASSLEGHGKAFF
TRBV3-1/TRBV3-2 CASSRDRLNEKLFF
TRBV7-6 CASSLAFGAGPQHF
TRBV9 CASSATNNYGYTF
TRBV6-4 CASSTGLAVGGTDTQYF
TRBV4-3 CASSPGQGAGEQYF
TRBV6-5 CASSYSAGGGYTF
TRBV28 CASSLQGPPETQYF
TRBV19 CASSQYRDTYEQYF
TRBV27 CASIDWSGNTIYF
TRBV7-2 CASSPGDRGVPHNNEQFF
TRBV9 CASSVGSSGVSGANVLTF
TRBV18 CASSPDRGRNYGYTF
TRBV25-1 CASSEWGTGDYGYTF
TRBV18 CASSPDRDTEAFF
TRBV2 CASSGGQGIRNQPQHF
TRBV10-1 CASSGPGQGSEQFF
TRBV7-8 CASSPRGFETQYF
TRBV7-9 CASSLLNTGELFF
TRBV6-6 CASSYRTGGFYEQYF
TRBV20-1 CSATGPEQFF
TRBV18 CASSPSAGQGAQGYTF
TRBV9 CASTTAGNYGYTF
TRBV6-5 CASSYSGVPTGELFF
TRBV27 CASLAQGASGYTF
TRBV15 CATSRDPGQGSYEQYF
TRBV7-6 CASSPTSGGEQETQYF
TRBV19 CASSRIQGQPQHF
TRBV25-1 CASSSDRSTGELFF
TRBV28 CASSPGTVVYEQYF
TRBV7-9 CASRASGGADNEQFF
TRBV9 CASSVGPRGSEKLFF
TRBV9 CASSPEGQGTGEQYF
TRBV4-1 CASSQGRQGRNEQFF
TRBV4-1 CASSQDRGIAEAFF